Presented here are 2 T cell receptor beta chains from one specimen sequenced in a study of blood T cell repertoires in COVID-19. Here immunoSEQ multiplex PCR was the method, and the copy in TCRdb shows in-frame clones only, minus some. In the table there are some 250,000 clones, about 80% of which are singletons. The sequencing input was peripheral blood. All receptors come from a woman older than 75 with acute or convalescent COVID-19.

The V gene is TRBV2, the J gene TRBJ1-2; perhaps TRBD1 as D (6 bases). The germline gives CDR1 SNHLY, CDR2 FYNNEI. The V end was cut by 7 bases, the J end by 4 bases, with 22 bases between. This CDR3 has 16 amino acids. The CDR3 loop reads CASIPGSSRTAYGYTF. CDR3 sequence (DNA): TGTGCCAGCATCCCAGGAAGCAGCCGGACAGCCTATGGCTACACCTTC.

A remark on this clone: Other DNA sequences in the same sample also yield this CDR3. The CDR3 region has the DNA TGCGCCAGCAGGGGACAGGGATTGAACACTGAAGCTTTCTTT. Translated: CASRGQGLNTEAFF. The chain combines TRBV5-1 with TRBJ1-1, with 9 positions matching TRBD1. Germline CDR1 is SGHRS and CDR2 is YFSETQ. This CDR3 is built from 14 residues. The trim removed 5 bases at V and 0 bases at J, leaving 2 bases unmatched.